This T cell receptor beta chain was documented in a study of CXCR3-negative and CXCR3-positive naive CD8 T cells. Researchers prepared the TRB cDNA libraries using 5' RACE with UMI labels. One entry per CDR3 protein, without DNA, is what TCRdb gives after re-calling the 5' RACE reads. The sample is made up of 100,000 to 150,000 distinct CDR3 sequences, and the top ten hold 0.29% of it. Each CD8+ T cell subset was sorted in triplicate, approximately 300,000 cells each. Points from the study as a whole: Relative to memory CD8+ cells, whose diversity was much lower, both naive subsets had comparably high diversity. With respect to TRBV-TRBJ usage, naive CXCR3-negative and CXCR3-positive cells were similar; memory differed.

With regard to this clonotype: Its antigen is unidentified.

The source of this sequence is a human donor in good health. Some clones in this sample may be carry-over from other donors' samples. Sequenced material: naive CXCR3- CD8+ T cells from blood. Subset noted: CD45RO-CCR7+CD27+CD95- naive CD8+ T cells lacking CXCR3 (TNR3-).

The CDR3 protein is CSATGIGVGEKLFF. This chain joins TRBV20-1 and TRBJ1-4; TCRdb picks TRBD1, but there is no DNA to check that call. The CDR3 sequence is 14 residues long. Per germline, CDR1 DFQATT and CDR2 SNEGSKA (reference sequence).